These T cell receptor beta chains were read from a single sample in a study of T cell changes during pregnancy in multiple sclerosis. Repertoires were generated with immunoSEQ multiplex PCR, while TCRdb's copy carries only in-frame clones and drops some. This sample yields tens of thousands of clones, of which roughly 90% are seen a single time; more than 9% belongs to the top ten. The specimen comprised peripheral blood, sampled after pregnancy. The receptors come from a female donor in good health, enrolled as a control in a pregnancy study. Both conserved end residues are part of each CDR3. Fields, in order: clone size, V gene, J gene, D gene, CDR3 DNA, CDR3 protein. The D gene is left open where the match is weak. Clone size appears in some rows only: once, few, many, or a class for an expanded clone.

>NA|TRBV5-4|TRBJ2-3|TRBD2
TGTGCCAGCAGCCTCCCGGGACTAGCGGATACGCAGTATTTT
CASSLPGLADTQYF
>few|TRBV7-9|TRBJ1-6|TRBD1
TGTGCCAGCAGCTCTAGCCGGACAGGGCAGAGCTCCTATAATTCACCCCTCCACTTT
CASSSSRTGQSSYNSPLHF
>NA|TRBV7-8|TRBJ1-3|NA
TGTGCCAGCAGCTTCGGTCCTGGAAACACCATATATTTT
CASSFGPGNTIYF
>NA|TRBV27|TRBJ1-2|NA
TGTGCCAGCAGTTCCCGCGGGGGAGGCAACTATGGCTACACCTTC
CASSSRGGGNYGYTF
>NA|TRBV30|TRBJ1-3|NA
TGTGCCTGGAGCGCGAGTTTGACTGGAAACACCATATATTTT
CAWSASLTGNTIYF
>NA|TRBV5-6|TRBJ2-1|NA
TGTGCCAGCAGCATGGGTGGCGGAGGGGCTTACAATGAGCAGTTCTTC
CASSMGGGGAYNEQFF
>NA|TRBV27|TRBJ2-1|TRBD1
TGTGCCAGCAGTCAACAGGGGGCGGGATACAATGAGCAGTTCTTC
CASSQQGAGYNEQFF
>few|TRBV7-6|TRBJ2-3|TRBD2
TGTGCCAGCAGCTTAGCGCCCAGCGGGGGTCTAGATACGCAGTATTTT
CASSLAPSGGLDTQYF
>NA|TRBV5-4|TRBJ2-7|NA
TGTGCCAGCAGCTTTCAGTTCGCTAGCCGCCCCGGCGAGCAGTACTTC
CASSFQFASRPGEQYF
>NA|TRBV21-1|TRBJ2-1|NA
TGTGCCAGCAGCAAAGAGATTGAAGGCGGGGGGGCGGACAATGAGCAGTTCTTC
CASSKEIEGGGADNEQFF
>NA|TRBV6-5|TRBJ1-3|NA
TGTGCCAGCAGTTACTCGGGAGGCTCTGGAAACACCATATATTTT
CASSYSGGSGNTIYF
>once|TRBV5-8|TRBJ2-3|NA
TGTGCCAGCAGCACTCAGGGGAAGGGCACAGATACGCAGTATTTT
CASSTQGKGTDTQYF
>NA|TRBV30|TRBJ1-1|NA
TGTGCCTGGAGTCGGGACACCAAGAACACTGAAGCTTTCTTT
CAWSRDTKNTEAFF
>NA|TRBV6-1|TRBJ1-5|TRBD1
TGTGCCAGCAGTTGGGACAGTAATAGCAATCAGCCCCAGCATTTT
CASSWDSNSNQPQHF
>once|TRBV6-5|TRBJ1-2|NA
TGTGCCAGCAGTTATGGGGTAGACAGATTCTATGGCTACACCTTC
CASSYGVDRFYGYTF
>NA|TRBV6-5|TRBJ2-7|NA
TGTGCCAGCAGTTACATTGGGGGGAGCGAGCAGTACTTC
CASSYIGGSEQYF
>NA|TRBV10-3|TRBJ1-1|TRBD1
TGTGCCATCAGCTGGACAGGAACGAACACTGAAGCTTTCTTT
CAISWTGTNTEAFF
>once|TRBV7-2|TRBJ2-2|NA
TGTGCCAGCGCATTAGTTCCGGAGTACACCGGGGAGCTGTTTTTT
CASALVPEYTGELFF
>NA|TRBV12-5|TRBJ1-5|NA
TGTGCTAGTGGCCCTCCAGGGCGCAATGGCAATCAGCCCCAGCATTTT
CASGPPGRNGNQPQHF
>NA|TRBV27|TRBJ2-2|NA
TGTGCCAGCAGTCCTCCGGGACACCTAATTCCCGGGGAGCTGTTTTTT
CASSPPGHLIPGELFF
>NA|TRBV7-2|TRBJ1-2|NA
TGTGCCAGCAGCGAGAGGGGAGGGTCTGGCTACACCTTC
CASSERGGSGYTF
>NA|TRBV20-1|TRBJ1-1|NA
TGCAGTGCCCCGCGGAACACTGAAGCTTTCTTT
CSAPRNTEAFF
>NA|TRBV27|TRBJ1-5|TRBD1
TGTGCCAGCAGCCCTAGACAGGGCTGGGTAGGGAATCAGCCCCAGCATTTT
CASSPRQGWVGNQPQHF
>NA|TRBV4-1|TRBJ1-4|NA
TGCGCCAGCAGCCAAGGGCCCCTAGGTGCAACTAATGAAAAACTGTTTTTT
CASSQGPLGATNEKLFF
>NA|TRBV11-2|TRBJ1-1|NA
TGTGCCAGCAGGGTTGCGACTGAAGCTTTCTTT
CASRVATEAFF
>once|TRBV5-6|TRBJ2-6|NA
TGTGCCAGCAGCTTGGGGGCTAGCGCCTTTCCGGGGGCCAACGTCCTGACTTTC
CASSLGASAFPGANVLTF
>NA|TRBV5-1|TRBJ2-3|NA
TGCGCCAGCAGCTTAGAGGGAAGCACAGATACGCAGTATTTT
CASSLEGSTDTQYF
>NA|TRBV6-5|TRBJ2-7|NA
TGTGCCAGCAGCATGGAGAGGGATTGGGACTACGAGCAGTACTTC
CASSMERDWDYEQYF
>once|TRBV14|TRBJ1-2|NA
TGTGCCAGCAGCTCTGGGACATTAATGGGCTACACCTTC
CASSSGTLMGYTF
>NA|TRBV18|TRBJ1-1|TRBD1
TGTGCCAGCTCACCCGGACAGGGGTGGGGGAACACTGAAGCTTTCTTT
CASSPGQGWGNTEAFF
>NA|TRBV6-6|TRBJ2-7|TRBD1
TGTGCCAGCAGTTACCGGGACAGGGACTTCGACGAGCAGTACTTC
CASSYRDRDFDEQYF
>once|TRBV10-2|TRBJ1-1|TRBD1
TGCGCCAGCAGTGAGCACCGGGACAGGGCCTCAGGCGCTTTCTTT
CASSEHRDRASGAFF
>NA|TRBV4-3|TRBJ2-2|TRBD1
TGCGCCAGCAGCCAACGCCGGGACAGGGGTTACACCGGGGAGCTGTTTTTT
CASSQRRDRGYTGELFF
>few|TRBV30|TRBJ1-1|NA
TGTGCCTGGAGTGTATACGGGTACACTGAAGCTTTCTTT
CAWSVYGYTEAFF
>NA|TRBV7-2|TRBJ1-5|TRBD1
TGTGCCAGCAGCTCCTCCGGGGGGACAGGGGCTCAGCCCCAGCATTTT
CASSSSGGTGAQPQHF
>NA|TRBV6-1|TRBJ2-5|NA
TGTGCCAGCAGTGCTACTGTAGAGACCCAGTACTTC
CASSATVETQYF
>NA|TRBV5-1|TRBJ2-1|TRBD2
TGCGCCAGCAGCTTGGAAGCGGGAGGAATCCCCAATGAGCAGTTCTTC
CASSLEAGGIPNEQFF
>NA|TRBV5-1|TRBJ2-7|TRBD2
TGCGCCAGCAGCTTGACCGGACTAGCGGGCTACGAGCAGTACTTC
CASSLTGLAGYEQYF
>NA|TRBV27|TRBJ1-1|TRBD1
TGTGCCAGCAGTCCAGGGGGCGGCACTGAAGCTTTCTTT
CASSPGGGTEAFF
>once|TRBV30|TRBJ1-5|NA
TGTGCCTGGAGTGTACCGCGCGGATACAATCAGCCCCAGCATTTT
CAWSVPRGYNQPQHF
>NA|TRBV6-5|TRBJ1-2|TRBD1
TGTGCCAGCAGCCGGACAGGAAGGGGGGGCTACACCTTC
CASSRTGRGGYTF
>NA|TRBV7-9|TRBJ1-1|NA
TGTGCCAGCAGCTTAGCAGGAGTTGAAGCTTTCTTT
CASSLAGVEAFF
>once|TRBV12-2|TRBJ2-1|NA
TGTGCAAGTCGTCCTCCCTGGGACAGGGCGAATCCTTCCCCGTACAATGAGCAGTTCTTC
CASRPPWDRANPSPYNEQFF
>NA|TRBV6-1|TRBJ2-1|TRBD1
TGTGCCAGCAGTCCGGGACAGGTTACATACAATGAGCAGTTCTTC
CASSPGQVTYNEQFF
>NA|TRBV14|TRBJ1-5|NA
TGTGCCAGCAGCTTCCGGGACAACGTGGGCAATCAGCCCCAGCATTTT
CASSFRDNVGNQPQHF
>NA|TRBV7-9|TRBJ1-2|NA
TGTGCCAGCAGCTTTTATGGGCGAGGGGGCTACACCTTC
CASSFYGRGGYTF
>NA|TRBV4-3|TRBJ2-1|TRBD1
TGCGCCAGCAGCCAAGACCTCCCACCAACAGGGGGTCGCTACAATGAGCAGTTCTTC
CASSQDLPPTGGRYNEQFF
>NA|TRBV6-1|TRBJ1-2|TRBD1
TGTGCCAGCAGTGGGGGGACAGGCTATGGCTACACCTTC
CASSGGTGYGYTF
>NA|TRBV5-1|TRBJ2-7|NA
TGCGCCAGCAGCCCAGCTACTTCGGGAGAGCAGTACTTC
CASSPATSGEQYF
>NA|TRBV27|TRBJ2-7|NA
TGTGCCAGCAGTTCCACCCTCGGGAGTAGCGACGAGCAGTACTTC
CASSSTLGSSDEQYF
>NA|TRBV6-5|TRBJ2-7|TRBD1
TGTGCCAGCAGTAGGACAGGGGGAGCCTACGAGCAGTACTTC
CASSRTGGAYEQYF
>NA|TRBV5-4|TRBJ1-2|NA
TGTGCCAGCAGCTTGATCGAGGACTGGGTTCGGGGCTACACCTTC
CASSLIEDWVRGYTF
>NA|TRBV7-7|TRBJ2-5|TRBD2
TGTGCTAGCAGCCCCGGACTAGCGGGGGGTAAAGAGACCCAGTACTTC
CASSPGLAGGKETQYF